This T cell receptor (beta chain) was identified in a study of cytomegalovirus exposure and HLA in healthy donors. Turning to the study itself: One earlier analysis, a look at around 180 million T cells, found some 100 million unique TCR beta sequences.

PCR amplification relied on 60 Vbeta primers (plus 13 Jbeta primers). The method was immunoSEQ multiplex PCR; TCRdb's version includes in-frame clones alone and lacks a portion of them. The sample shows 100,000 to 150,000 clones, more than 75% of them seen only once. Broader study findings: Both high specificity and high sensitivity reportedly marked the classifier's diagnosis of cytomegalovirus status.

This CDR3 spans 12 amino acids. Per germline, CDR1 SGHTA and CDR2 FQGNSA. This clone was counted a single time. Its antigen is not known. Input material: PBMCs. The source of this sequence is a woman aged 55-69 years in good health and CMV-seropositive. V gene TRBV7-2 combines with J gene TRBJ1-1; TRBD1 matches 9 bases. The CDR3 loop is CATGGVNTEAFF. CDR3 bases: TGTGCGACAGGGGGGGTGAACACTGAAGCTTTCTTT.